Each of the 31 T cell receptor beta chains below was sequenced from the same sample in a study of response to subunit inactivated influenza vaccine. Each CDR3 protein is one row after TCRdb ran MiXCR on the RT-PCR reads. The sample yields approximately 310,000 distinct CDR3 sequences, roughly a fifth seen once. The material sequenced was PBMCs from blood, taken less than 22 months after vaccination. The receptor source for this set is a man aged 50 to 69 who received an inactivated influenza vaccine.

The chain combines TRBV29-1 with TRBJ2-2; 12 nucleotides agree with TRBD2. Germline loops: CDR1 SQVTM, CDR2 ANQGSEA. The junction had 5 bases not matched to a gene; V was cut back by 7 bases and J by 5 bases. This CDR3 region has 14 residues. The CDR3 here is CSARTSGATGELFF. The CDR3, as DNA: TGCAGCGCCAGGACTAGCGGGGCTACCGGGGAGCTGTTTTTT.

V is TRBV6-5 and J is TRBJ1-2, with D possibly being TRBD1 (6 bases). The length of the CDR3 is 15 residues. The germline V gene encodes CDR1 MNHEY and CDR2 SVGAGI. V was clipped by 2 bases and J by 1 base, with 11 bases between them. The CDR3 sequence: CASSYVQGFNYGYTF. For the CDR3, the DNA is TGTGCCAGCAGTTACGTACAGGGTTTTAACTATGGCTACACCTTC.

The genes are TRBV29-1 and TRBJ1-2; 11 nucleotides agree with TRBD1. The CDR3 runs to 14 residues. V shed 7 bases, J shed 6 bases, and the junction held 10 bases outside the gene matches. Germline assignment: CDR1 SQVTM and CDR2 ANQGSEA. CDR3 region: CSGNGGQGDHGYTF. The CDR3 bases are TGCAGCGGAAACGGGGGACAGGGGGACCATGGCTACACCTTC.

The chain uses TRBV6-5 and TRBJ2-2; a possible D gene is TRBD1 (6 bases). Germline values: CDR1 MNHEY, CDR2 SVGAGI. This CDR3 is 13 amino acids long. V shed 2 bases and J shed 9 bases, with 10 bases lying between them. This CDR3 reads CASSYQGQWELFF. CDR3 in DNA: TGTGCCAGCAGTTACCAGGGGCAGTGGGAGCTGTTTTTT.

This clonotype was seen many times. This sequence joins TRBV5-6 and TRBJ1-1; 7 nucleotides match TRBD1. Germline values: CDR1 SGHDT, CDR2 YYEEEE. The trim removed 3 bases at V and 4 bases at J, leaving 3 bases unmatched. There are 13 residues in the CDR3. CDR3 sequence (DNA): TGTGCCAGCAGCTCTAGGACAGGCACTGAAGCTTTCTTT. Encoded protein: CASSSRTGTEAFF.

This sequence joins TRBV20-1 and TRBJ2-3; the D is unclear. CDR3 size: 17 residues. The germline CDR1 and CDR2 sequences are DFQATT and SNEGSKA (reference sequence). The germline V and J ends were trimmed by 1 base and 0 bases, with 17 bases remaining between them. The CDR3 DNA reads TGCAGTGCTAGAGTATACCGGGCTTTAGGTAGCACAGATACGCAGTATTTT. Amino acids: CSARVYRALGSTDTQYF.

The DNA of the CDR3 is TGCAGTGCTTTACCCTCTGGGGCCAACGTCCTGACTTTC. Translating it yields CSALPSGANVLTF. The gene calls are TRBV20-1 and TRBJ2-6; D not certain. V was pared by 5 bases and J by 0 bases, with 5 bases between. The CDR3 runs to 13 residues. Germline CDR1 DFQATT, CDR2 SNEGSKA (reference sequence).

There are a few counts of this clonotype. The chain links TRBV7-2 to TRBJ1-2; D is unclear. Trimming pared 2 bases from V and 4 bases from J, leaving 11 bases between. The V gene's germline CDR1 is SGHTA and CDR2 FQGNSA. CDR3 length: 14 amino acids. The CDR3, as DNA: TGTGCCAGCAGCTTATTCACCAGCTCCTATGGCTACACCTTC. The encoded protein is CASSLFTSSYGYTF.

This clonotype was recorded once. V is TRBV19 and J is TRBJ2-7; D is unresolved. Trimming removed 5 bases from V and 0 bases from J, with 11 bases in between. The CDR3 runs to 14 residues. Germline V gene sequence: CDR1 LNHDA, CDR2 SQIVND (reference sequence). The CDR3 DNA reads TGTGCCAGTAGTGCCGACATGCGCTCCTACGAGCAGTACTTC. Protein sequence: CASSADMRSYEQYF.

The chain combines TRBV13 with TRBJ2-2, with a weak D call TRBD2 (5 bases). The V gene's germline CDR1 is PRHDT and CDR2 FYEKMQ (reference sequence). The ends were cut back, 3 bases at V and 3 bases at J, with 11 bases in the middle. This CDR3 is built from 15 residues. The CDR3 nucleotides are TGTGCCAGCAGCTTTTCGGGGTGGGACACCGGGGAGCTGTTTTTT. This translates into CASSFSGWDTGELFF. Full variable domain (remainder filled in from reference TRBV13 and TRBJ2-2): AAGVIQSPRHLIKEKRETATLKCYPIPRHDTVYWYQQGPGQDPQFLISFYEKMQSDKGSIPDRFSAQQFSDYHSELNMSSLELGDSALYFCASSFSGWDTGELFFGEGSRLTVL.

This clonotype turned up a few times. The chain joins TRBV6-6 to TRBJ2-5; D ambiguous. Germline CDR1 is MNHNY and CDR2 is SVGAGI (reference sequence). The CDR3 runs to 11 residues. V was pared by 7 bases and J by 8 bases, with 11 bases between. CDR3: CASKGDGTQYF. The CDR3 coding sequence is TGTGCCAGCAAAGGTGATGGAACCCAGTACTTC.

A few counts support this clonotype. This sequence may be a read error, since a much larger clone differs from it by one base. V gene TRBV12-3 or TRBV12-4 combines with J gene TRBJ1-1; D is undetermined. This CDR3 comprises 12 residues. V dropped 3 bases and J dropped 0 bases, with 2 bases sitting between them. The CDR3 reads CASSFVNTEAFF. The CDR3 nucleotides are TGTGCCAGCAGTTTCGTGAACACTGAAGCTTTCTTT.

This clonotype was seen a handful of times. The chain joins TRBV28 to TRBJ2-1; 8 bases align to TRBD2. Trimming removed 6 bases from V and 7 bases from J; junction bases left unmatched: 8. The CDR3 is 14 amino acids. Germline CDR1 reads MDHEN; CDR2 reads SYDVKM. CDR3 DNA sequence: TGTGCCAGCAGAACCGGGGGGGCAAGGAATGAGCAGTTCTTC. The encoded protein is CASRTGGARNEQFF. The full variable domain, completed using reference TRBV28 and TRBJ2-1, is DVKVTQSSRYLVKRTGEKVFLECVQDMDHENMFWYRQDPGLGLRLIYFSYDVKMKEKGDIPEGYSVSREKKERFSLILESASTNQTSMYLCASRTGGARNEQFFGPGTRLTVL.

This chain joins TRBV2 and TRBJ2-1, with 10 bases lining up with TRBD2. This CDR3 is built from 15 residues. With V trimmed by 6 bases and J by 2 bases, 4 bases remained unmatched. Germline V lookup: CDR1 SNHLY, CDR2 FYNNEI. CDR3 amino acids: CASRAGGTTYNEQFF. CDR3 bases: TGTGCCAGCAGAGCGGGGGGGACTACCTACAATGAGCAGTTCTTC.

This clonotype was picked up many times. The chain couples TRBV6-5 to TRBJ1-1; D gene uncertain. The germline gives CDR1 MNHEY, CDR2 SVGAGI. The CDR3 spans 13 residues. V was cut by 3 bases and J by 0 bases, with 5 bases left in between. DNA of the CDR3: TGTGCCAGCAGTTATGGGATGAACACTGAAGCTTTCTTT. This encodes CASSYGMNTEAFF.

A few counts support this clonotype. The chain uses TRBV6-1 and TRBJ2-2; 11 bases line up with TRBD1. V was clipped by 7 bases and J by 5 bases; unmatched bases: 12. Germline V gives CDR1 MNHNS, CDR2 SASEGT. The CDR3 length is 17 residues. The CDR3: CASNPRGQGGGTGELFF. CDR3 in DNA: TGTGCCAGCAACCCCCGGGGACAGGGGGGCGGAACCGGGGAGCTGTTTTTT.

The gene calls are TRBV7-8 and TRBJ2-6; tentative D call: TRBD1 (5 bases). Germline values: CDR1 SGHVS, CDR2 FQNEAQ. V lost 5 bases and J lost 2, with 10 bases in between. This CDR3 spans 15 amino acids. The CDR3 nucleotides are TGTGCCAGCAGCCCTTCAGGGACTGGGGCCAACGTCCTGACTTTC. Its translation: CASSPSGTGANVLTF.

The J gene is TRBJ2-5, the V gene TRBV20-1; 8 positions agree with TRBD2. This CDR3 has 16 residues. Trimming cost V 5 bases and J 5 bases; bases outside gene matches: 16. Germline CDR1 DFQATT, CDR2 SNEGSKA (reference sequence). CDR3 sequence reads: CSAPTGGAVLGETQYF. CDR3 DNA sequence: TGCAGTGCTCCCACGGGGGGGGCGGTTTTAGGGGAGACCCAGTACTTC.

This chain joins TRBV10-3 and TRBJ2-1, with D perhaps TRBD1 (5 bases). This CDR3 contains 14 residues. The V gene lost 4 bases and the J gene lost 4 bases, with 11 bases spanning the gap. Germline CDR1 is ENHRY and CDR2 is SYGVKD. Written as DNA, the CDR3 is TGTGCCATCAGTGGGACGACAGAGTACAATGAGCAGTTCTTC. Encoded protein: CAISGTTEYNEQFF.

The CDR3 loop is CASSRLVGYEQYF. In DNA, the CDR3 is TGTGCCAGCAGCCGGTTGGTGGGATACGAGCAGTACTTC. V gene TRBV3-1 combines with J gene TRBJ2-7, with D uncertain. This CDR3 spans 13 amino acids. The V end lost 4 bases, the J end lost 4 bases, and 11 bases lay between the germline ends. Germline CDR1 and CDR2: LGHDT and YNNKEL (reference sequence).

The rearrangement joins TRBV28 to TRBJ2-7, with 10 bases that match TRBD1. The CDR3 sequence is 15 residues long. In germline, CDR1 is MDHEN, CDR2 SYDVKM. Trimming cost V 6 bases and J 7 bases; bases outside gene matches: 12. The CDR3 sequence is CASREPGQGKREQYF. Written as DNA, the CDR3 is TGTGCCAGCAGAGAACCGGGACAGGGGAAGAGGGAGCAGTACTTC.

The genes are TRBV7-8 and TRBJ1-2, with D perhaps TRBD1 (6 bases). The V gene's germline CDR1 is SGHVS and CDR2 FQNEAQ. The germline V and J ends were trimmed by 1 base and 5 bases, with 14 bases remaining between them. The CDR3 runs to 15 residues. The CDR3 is CASSLESGHFYGYTF. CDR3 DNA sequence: TGTGCCAGCAGCTTAGAATCGGGACATTTTTATGGCTACACCTTC.

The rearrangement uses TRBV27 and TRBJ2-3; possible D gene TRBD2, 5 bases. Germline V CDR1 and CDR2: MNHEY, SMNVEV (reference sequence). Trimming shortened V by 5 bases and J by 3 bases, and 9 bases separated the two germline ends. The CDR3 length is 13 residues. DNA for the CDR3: TGTGCCAGCAGTAACGCGGGTACAGATACGCAGTATTTT. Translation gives CASSNAGTDTQYF.

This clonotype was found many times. Here the CDR3 DNA reads TGTGCCAGCAGCTTTTCACGTTATGGCTACACCTTC. It is translated as CASSFSRYGYTF. V and J are TRBV5-6 and TRBJ1-2; D gene unclear. There are 12 residues in the CDR3. Between the trimmed V and J ends, which lost 2 bases and 5 bases, there was a span of 7 bases. The germline V gene has CDR1 SGHDT and CDR2 YYEEEE.

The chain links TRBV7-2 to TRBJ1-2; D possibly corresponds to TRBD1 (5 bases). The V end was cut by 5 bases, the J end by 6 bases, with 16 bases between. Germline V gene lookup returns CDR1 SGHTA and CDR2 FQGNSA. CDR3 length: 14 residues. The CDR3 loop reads CASSQTKGYDGYTF. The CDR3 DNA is TGTGCCAGCAGCCAGACAAAGGGGTATGATGGCTACACCTTC. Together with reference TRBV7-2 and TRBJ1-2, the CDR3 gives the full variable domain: GAGVSQSPSNKVTEKGKDVELRCDPISGHTALYWYRQSLGQGLEFLIYFQGNSAPDKSGLPSDRFSAERTGGSVSTLTIQRTQQEDSAVYLCASSQTKGYDGYTFGSGTRLTVV.

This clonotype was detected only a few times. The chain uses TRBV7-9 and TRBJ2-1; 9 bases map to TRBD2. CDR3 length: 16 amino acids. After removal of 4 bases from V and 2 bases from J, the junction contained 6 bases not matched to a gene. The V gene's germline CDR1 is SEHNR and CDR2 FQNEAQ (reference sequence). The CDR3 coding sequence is TGTGCCAGCAGCTACCGGACTAGCGTAACCTACAATGAGCAGTTCTTC. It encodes CASSYRTSVTYNEQFF.

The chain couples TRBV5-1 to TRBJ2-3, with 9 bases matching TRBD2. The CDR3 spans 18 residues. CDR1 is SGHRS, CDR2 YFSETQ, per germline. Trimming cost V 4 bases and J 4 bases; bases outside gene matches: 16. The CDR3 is CASSGPSGAPSSADTQYF. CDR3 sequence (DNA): TGCGCCAGCAGCGGGCCTAGCGGGGCCCCTTCTAGTGCAGATACGCAGTATTTT.

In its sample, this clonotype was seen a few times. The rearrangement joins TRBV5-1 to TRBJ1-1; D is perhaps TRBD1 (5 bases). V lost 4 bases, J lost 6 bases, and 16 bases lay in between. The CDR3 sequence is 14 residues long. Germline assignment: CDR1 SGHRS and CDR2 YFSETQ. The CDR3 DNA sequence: TGCGCCAGCAGCCTAGCCGGGGCGACGTCTGAAGCTTTCTTT. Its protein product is CASSLAGATSEAFF.

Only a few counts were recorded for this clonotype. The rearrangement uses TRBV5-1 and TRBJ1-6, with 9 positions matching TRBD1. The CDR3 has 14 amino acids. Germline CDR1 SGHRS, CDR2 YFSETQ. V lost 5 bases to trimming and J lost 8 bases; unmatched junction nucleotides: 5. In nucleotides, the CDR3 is TGCGCCAGCAGGTGGGGACAGGGAGATTCACCCCTCCACTTT. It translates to CASRWGQGDSPLHF.

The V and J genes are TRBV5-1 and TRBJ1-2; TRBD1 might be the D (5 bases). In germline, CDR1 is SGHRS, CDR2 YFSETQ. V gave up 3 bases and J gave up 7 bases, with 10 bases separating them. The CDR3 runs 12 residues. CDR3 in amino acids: CASSSSGFGYTF. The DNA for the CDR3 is TGCGCCAGCAGCTCCTCAGGGTTTGGCTACACCTTC.

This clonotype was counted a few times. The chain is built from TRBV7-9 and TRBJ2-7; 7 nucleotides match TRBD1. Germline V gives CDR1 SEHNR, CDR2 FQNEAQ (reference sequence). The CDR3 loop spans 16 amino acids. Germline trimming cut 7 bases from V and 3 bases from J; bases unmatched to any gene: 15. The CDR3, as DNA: TGTGCCAGCACTGGGACAGACGGTTCGCACCTCTACGAGCAGTACTTC. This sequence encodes CASTGTDGSHLYEQYF.